This entry lists 21 T cell receptor beta chains sequenced from one sample in a study of blood T cell repertoires in COVID-19. The method was immunoSEQ multiplex PCR; TCRdb's version includes in-frame clones alone and lacks a portion of them. The table includes around 290,000 clones, 80% to 90% detected once. Sequenced: peripheral blood. All receptors come from a man aged 35-49 years with acute or convalescent COVID-19.

V is TRBV11-2 and J is TRBJ2-7; TRBD1 matches 10 bases. The CDR3 has 17 amino acids. V was clipped by 5 bases and J by 5 bases; unmatched bases: 15. CDR1 and CDR2 (germline): SGHAT, FQNNGV. Written as DNA, the CDR3 is TGTGCCAGCAGCCGTTCCGCCATGAGACAGGGGGCACACGAGCAGTACTTC. It specifies CASSRSAMRQGAHEQYF.

The CDR3 nucleotides are TGTGCCAGCAGTTACAGACAGGCGAGGGGTGAGCAGTTCTTC. Its translation is CASSYRQARGEQFF. V and J are TRBV6-2 or TRBV6-3 and TRBJ2-1; D might be TRBD1 (6 bases). The CDR3 runs 14 residues. Germline lookup yields CDR1 MNHEY and CDR2 SVGEGT. V shed 2 bases and J shed 9 bases, with 14 bases lying between them.

This chain connects TRBV24-1 to TRBJ1-5, with TRBD1 matching 10 bases. The V and J ends lost 12 bases and 6 bases, in that order; junction bases with no gene match: 19. Germline loops: CDR1 KGHDR, CDR2 SFDVKD. CDR3 size: 17 residues. Here the CDR3 reads CAAIVNSTGGRGQPQHF. The DNA for the CDR3 is TGTGCCGCGATAGTAAATTCGACAGGGGGCAGGGGTCAGCCCCAGCATTTT.

The chain has TRBV2 and TRBJ1-4; 7 bases agree with TRBD1. Germline CDR1 reads SNHLY; CDR2 reads FYNNEI. This CDR3 is built from 14 residues. The ends lost 6 bases at V and 6 bases at J; junction bases unmatched: 7. The CDR3 loop reads CASRTGQNDEKLFF. The CDR3 DNA is TGTGCCAGCAGGACAGGGCAGAATGATGAAAAACTGTTTTTT.

Here the CDR3 reads CASRTGQYTEAFF. The CDR3 DNA sequence: TGTGCCAGCCGGACAGGGCAATACACTGAAGCTTTCTTT. The chain links TRBV2 to TRBJ1-1; 8 bases are shared with TRBD1. The CDR3 is 13 residues long. CDR1 and CDR2 (germline): SNHLY, FYNNEI. V was clipped by 8 bases and J by 3 bases; unmatched bases: 5.

V is TRBV6-2 or TRBV6-3 and J is TRBJ1-4; D is uncertain. The CDR3 has 12 residues. Trimming shortened V by 5 bases and J by 7 bases, and 8 bases separated the two germline ends. The germline V gene has CDR1 MNHEY and CDR2 SVGEGT. CDR3 sequence (DNA): TGTGCCAGCAGTCCCCCATTTGAAAAACTGTTTTTT. Translating it yields CASSPPFEKLFF.

This chain connects TRBV25-1 to TRBJ1-5; a possible D gene is TRBD1 (5 bases). The V gene lost 3 bases and the J gene lost 7 bases, with 10 bases spanning the gap. Germline V gives CDR1 MGHDK, CDR2 SYGVNS. This CDR3 comprises 13 residues. CDR3 sequence (DNA): TGTGCCAGCAGTGAGGGGGGACGGCAGCCCCAGCATTTT. Amino acids: CASSEGGRQPQHF.

This chain links TRBV19 with TRBJ1-1; D is undetermined. The CDR3 sequence is 13 residues long. Deletions cut 2 bases from V and 5 bases from J, with 9 bases between. Germline V lookup: CDR1 LNHDA, CDR2 SQIVND (reference sequence). DNA for the CDR3: TGTGCCAGTAGTATACACCGGGGAACTGAAGCTTTCTTT. Protein product: CASSIHRGTEAFF.

This chain uses TRBV6-5 with TRBJ2-1, with 7 bases that match TRBD1. The CDR3 runs to 13 residues. V lost 7 bases to trimming and J lost 3 bases; unmatched junction nucleotides: 3. The germline gives CDR1 MNHEY, CDR2 SVGAGI. The CDR3 here is CASKQGVYNEQFF. The CDR3 nucleotides read TGTGCCAGCAAGCAGGGGGTCTACAATGAGCAGTTCTTC.

CDR3 sequence: CASSLLSSGGYEQYF. Here the CDR3 DNA reads TGTGCCAGCAGCCTCCTCTCTAGCGGGGGGTACGAGCAGTACTTC. The V and J genes are TRBV4-2 and TRBJ2-7; 11 positions match TRBD2. The V gene end was trimmed by 4 bases and the J gene end by 4 bases; junction bases not matched to a gene: 6. Germline CDR1 and CDR2: LGHNA and YNFKEQ. This CDR3 region has 15 residues.

This clone was detected only a few times. This chain joins TRBV25-1 and TRBJ1-1, with a weak D call TRBD1 (6 bases). The CDR3 is 14 residues long. The ends were cut back, 2 bases at V and 2 bases at J, with 9 bases in the middle. CDR1 is MGHDK and CDR2 is SYGVNS in the germline V gene. This CDR3 reads CASSEGQFNTEAFF. The CDR3 nucleotides read TGTGCCAGCAGTGAAGGACAGTTCAACACTGAAGCTTTCTTT.

The chain combines TRBV29-1 with TRBJ2-1; D is unclear. CDR3 length: 11 residues. Trimming removed 6 bases at V and 7 bases at J, with 10 bases between. Germline CDR1 reads SQVTM; CDR2 reads ANQGSEA. CDR3 nucleotides: TGCAGCGTATCCCACGGGAATGAGCAGTTCTTC. Its protein is CSVSHGNEQFF.

The rearrangement uses TRBV6-5 and TRBJ1-1; D gene unclear. Trimming pared 5 bases from V and 8 bases from J, leaving 15 bases between. This CDR3 spans 13 amino acids. Germline V CDR1 and CDR2: MNHEY, SVGAGI. CDR3 nucleotides: TGTGCCAGCAGTAAACGACATCAGCCCGAAGCTTTCTTT. It translates to CASSKRHQPEAFF.

As concerns this clone: One end of the junction fails to match germline, which may point to a read error. The CDR3 DNA sequence: TGCGCCAGCAGGTTGGGGACAGGGGTTCTGTACGAGCAGTACTTC. This codes for CASRLGTGVLYEQYF. This chain joins TRBV5-1 and TRBJ2-7, with TRBD1 matching over 10 bases. CDR3 length equals 15 residues. Germline CDR1 is SGHRS and CDR2 is YFSETQ.

CDR3 DNA sequence: TGCGCCAGCAGCTTACAGACCTACAATGAGCAGTTCTTC. Translation: CASSLQTYNEQFF. The genes are TRBV5-1 and TRBJ2-1; D remains unclear. CDR3 length: 13 residues. V shed 2 bases and J shed 2 bases, with 5 bases lying between them. The germline V gene encodes CDR1 SGHRS and CDR2 YFSETQ.

V usage is TRBV11-2 and J usage is TRBJ2-3, with 11 bases matching TRBD1. This CDR3 contains 16 residues. V gave up 2 bases and J gave up 3 bases; unmatched junction bases: 4. In germline, CDR1 is SGHAT, CDR2 FQNNGV. The CDR3 DNA reads TGTGCCAGCAGCTTAACCGGGACAGGGGGGACAGATACGCAGTATTTT. This gives the protein CASSLTGTGGTDTQYF.

This clone occurred once. The V gene is TRBV24-1, the J gene TRBJ2-7, with 11 bases matching TRBD1. CDR1 and CDR2 (germline): KGHDR, SFDVKD. The CDR3 contains 15 residues. V dropped 9 bases and J dropped 3; count of bases not matched to a gene: 9. The CDR3 here is CATAGQGAKGYEQYF. The DNA of the CDR3 is TGTGCCACCGCCGGACAGGGGGCAAAGGGCTACGAGCAGTACTTC.

The rearrangement joins TRBV7-9 to TRBJ2-7; weak D call: TRBD2 (7 bases). The CDR3 has 14 amino acids. V was clipped by 2 bases and J by 7 bases, with 15 bases between them. Germline V gene data show CDR1 as SEHNR and CDR2 as FQNEAQ (reference sequence). Written as DNA, the CDR3 is TGTGCCAGCAGCTTAAAAGGGGGGGCCGAGGAGCAGTACTTC. The encoded protein is CASSLKGGAEEQYF.

The J gene is TRBJ1-1, the V gene TRBV5-1; tentatively, D is TRBD1 (6 bases). Germline CDR1 reads SGHRS; CDR2 reads YFSETQ. V lost 0 bases to trimming and J lost 3 bases, with 15 bases between them. CDR3 length equals 16 residues. The chain's CDR3 is CASSLVGGQGDTEAFF. The DNA of the CDR3 is TGCGCCAGCAGCTTGGTGGGGGGGCAAGGTGACACTGAAGCTTTCTTT.

Worth noting for this clone: This specimen includes other DNA sequences encoding the same CDR3. The rearrangement uses TRBV18 and TRBJ2-2, with TRBD1 matching 7 bases. Per the germline V gene, CDR1 is KGHSH and CDR2 is LQKENI. The CDR3 is 14 residues long. With 4 bases clipped from V and 1 base from J, the junction kept 0 bases outside the gene matches. The CDR3 DNA follows: TGTGCCAGCTCACGGACAGGGAACACCGGGGAGCTGTTTTTT. It is translated as CASSRTGNTGELFF.

The rearrangement uses TRBV5-1 and TRBJ1-4; 10 bases map to TRBD1. Per germline, CDR1 SGHRS and CDR2 YFSETQ. The CDR3 spans 15 residues. The junction had 8 bases not matched to a gene; V was cut back by 4 bases and J by 8 bases. In DNA, the CDR3 is TGCGCCAGCAGCCCGCGACAGGGGGCGGGAGAAAAACTGTTTTTT. Translating it yields CASSPRQGAGEKLFF.